This record concerns one T cell receptor (beta chain) sequence. Its antigen is not known. The table came from immunoSEQ multiplex PCR; TCRdb's copy has only in-frame clones and leaves some out. Of about 380,000 clones detected, approximately 97% appear once; the ten largest clones hold around 0.29%. This sample is drawn from a study of shared clonotypes between healthy human individuals. Points from the study as a whole: Sharing across four donors was highest in naive CD4 (roughly 5%) and lowest in memory CD8 (around 0.4%). Measured sharing among donors was expected to vary with sequencing depth. Clonotypes shared by all four sorted-subset donors had higher generation probabilities than non-shared clonotypes.

V lost 5 bases and J lost 7, with 9 bases in between. CDR3 size: 13 residues. The germline V gene has CDR1 SGHAT and CDR2 FQDESV (reference sequence). This TCR was recovered from a young man in good health. The source material was memory CD8+ T cells sorted from blood. The subset: CD45RO+ cells pooled with CCR7-negative TemRA cells. The rearrangement links TRBV11-1 to TRBJ1-6; D unclear. CDR3 in amino acids: CASSLGTNSPLHF. CDR3 in DNA: TGTGCCAGCAGCCTGGGCACCAATTCACCCCTCCACTTT. The variable domain in full, completed from reference TRBV11-1 and TRBJ1-6, reads EAEVAQSPRYKITEKSQAVAFWCDPISGHATLYWYRQILGQGPELLVQFQDESVVDDSQLPKDRFSAERLKGVDSTLKIQPAELGDSAMYLCASSLGTNSPLHFGNGTRLTVT.